The 29 T cell receptor beta chains reported below all come from one sample, sequenced in a study of T cell changes during pregnancy in multiple sclerosis. Assay used: immunoSEQ multiplex PCR; TCRdb lists only in-frame clones, some missing. The table includes 91,000 or so clones, under 95% detected once. The sample in question was peripheral blood, obtained after pregnancy. These receptors were collected from a female donor with multiple sclerosis, enrolled in a pregnancy study.

This clone appeared once. J is TRBJ2-3 and V is TRBV4-2; the match to TRBD1 covers 10 bases. Looked up from germline, CDR1 is LGHNA and CDR2 is YNFKEQ. The CDR3 is 17 residues long. Trimming took 0 bases from V and 7 from J; bases not matched to a gene: 10. The CDR3 sequence: CASSQDGGDRGSHTQYF. The CDR3 DNA is TGTGCCAGCAGCCAAGATGGGGGGGACAGGGGCAGCCATACGCAGTATTTT.

The chain joins TRBV5-1 to TRBJ2-5, with 9 nucleotides matching TRBD1. The CDR3 is made up of 15 amino acids. Germline values: CDR1 SGHRS, CDR2 YFSETQ. Unmatched junction bases numbered 5, after V lost 0 bases and J lost 5 bases. The CDR3 bases are TGCGCCAGCAGCTTGGCCGGCGGGACAGGGGAGACCCAGTACTTC. Amino acid sequence: CASSLAGGTGETQYF.

The rearrangement links TRBV5-4 to TRBJ1-1; D perhaps matches TRBD1 (5 bases). In germline, CDR1 is SGHNT, CDR2 YYREEE (reference sequence). Trimming shortened V by 2 bases and J by 5 bases, and 7 bases separated the two germline ends. CDR3 length equals 12 residues. In DNA form, the CDR3 reads TGTGCCAGCAGCTTCGGGGGGACTGAAGCTTTCTTT. This sequence encodes CASSFGGTEAFF.

The chain combines TRBV7-8 with TRBJ2-5, with TRBD2 matching 7 bases. The CDR3 is made up of 14 amino acids. The V segment lost 6 bases and the J segment 5 bases; nucleotides outside the gene matches: 9. The V gene's germline CDR1 is SGHVS and CDR2 FQNEAQ. The DNA of the CDR3 is TGTGCCAGCAGAAAGGCGGGAGATCTTGAGACCCAGTACTTC. Translating gives CASRKAGDLETQYF.

The CDR3 nucleotides are TGTGCCAGCATCGCTTGGAAGGGCGGGGAGGAGACCCAGTACTTC. Translation gives CASIAWKGGEETQYF. This sequence joins TRBV28 and TRBJ2-5; a possible D gene is TRBD2 (6 bases). This CDR3 has 15 amino acids. Per germline, CDR1 MDHEN and CDR2 SYDVKM. V was clipped by 7 bases and J by 5 bases, with 20 bases between them.

The rearrangement uses TRBV19 and TRBJ2-7; the match to TRBD1 covers 7 bases. The germline V gene encodes CDR1 LNHDA and CDR2 SQIVND (reference sequence). The J segment lost 3 bases and the V segment lost 1 base, leaving 6 bases of the junction unmatched. The CDR3 extends over 15 amino acids. CDR3 nucleotide sequence: TGTGCCAGTAGTATAGCGACAGGGTCGGGCTACGAGCAGTACTTC. It is translated as CASSIATGSGYEQYF. Full variable domain (rest looked up from reference TRBV19 and TRBJ2-7): DGGITQSPKYLFRKEGQNVTLSCEQNLNHDAMYWYRQDPGQGLRLIYYSQIVNDFQKGDIAEGYSVSREKKESFPLTVTSAQKNPTAFYLCASSIATGSGYEQYFGPGTRLTVT.

Concerning this clone itself: The junction and the germline gene differ at one end; a read error may be behind it. The V call is TRBV2, the J call TRBJ2-7; D is unclear. This CDR3 is built from 12 residues. Germline V lookup: CDR1 SNHLY, CDR2 FYNNEI. The CDR3 sequence is CASGESSYEQYF. The CDR3 bases are TGTGCCAGCGGTGAGAGCTCCTACGAGCAGTACTTC.

CDR3 nucleotide sequence: TGTGCCAGCACCCGGGGGGCCACAGATACGCAGTATTTT. It codes for CASTRGATDTQYF. This chain uses TRBV7-9 with TRBJ2-3; D is perhaps TRBD2 (7 bases). The CDR3 is made up of 13 amino acids. The V gene lost 7 bases and the J gene lost 2 bases, with 10 bases spanning the gap. Germline CDR1 and CDR2: SEHNR and FQNEAQ (reference sequence).

J is TRBJ1-1 and V is TRBV7-2, with 10 nucleotides matching TRBD1. The CDR3 spans 15 residues. The V gene end was trimmed by 4 bases and the J gene end by 1 base; junction bases not matched to a gene: 3. Per germline, CDR1 SGHTA and CDR2 FQGNSA. The CDR3 coding sequence is TGTGCCAGCAGCTGGACAGGGGGAGGGAACACTGAAGCTTTCTTT. It translates to CASSWTGGGNTEAFF.

The chain couples TRBV27 to TRBJ1-5, with TRBD1 as a possible D gene (5 bases). CDR1 MNHEY and CDR2 SMNVEV come from the germline V gene (reference sequence). The length of the CDR3 is 14 residues. Trimming shortened V by 3 bases and J by 4 bases, and 10 bases separated the two germline ends. CDR3 bases: TGTGCCAGCAGTTTGGCGGGGCTGAATCAGCCCCAGCATTTT. Its protein is CASSLAGLNQPQHF.

The chain has TRBV19 and TRBJ1-2, with D possibly TRBD1 on 5 matching bases. Germline values: CDR1 LNHDA, CDR2 SQIVND (reference sequence). V was trimmed by 4 bases and J by 1 base, leaving 10 bases between them. This CDR3 contains 14 residues. The chain's CDR3 is CASSRPGLNYGYTF. The CDR3 nucleotides read TGTGCCAGTAGTAGACCGGGACTTAACTATGGCTACACCTTC.

The rearrangement links TRBV13 to TRBJ1-1; D gene unclear. CDR1 PRHDT and CDR2 FYEKMQ come from the germline V gene (reference sequence). This CDR3 has 12 residues. Trimming took off 8 bases at V and 1 base at J, with 8 bases between the two ends. CDR3 nucleotide sequence: TGTGCCAGCTCCAGAGGGAACACTGAAGCTTTCTTT. This gives the protein CASSRGNTEAFF. The whole variable domain, remainder taken from reference TRBV13 and TRBJ1-1, is AAGVIQSPRHLIKEKRETATLKCYPIPRHDTVYWYQQGPGQDPQFLISFYEKMQSDKGSIPDRFSAQQFSDYHSELNMSSLELGDSALYFCASSRGNTEAFFGQGTRLTVV.

This sequence joins TRBV2 and TRBJ1-1, with D maybe TRBD1 (5 bases). CDR1 is SNHLY, CDR2 FYNNEI, per germline. The CDR3 totals 14 residues. The V gene lost 4 bases and the J gene lost 5 bases, with 14 bases spanning the gap. CDR3 residues: CASSVTAGGTEAFF. The DNA of the CDR3 is TGTGCCAGCAGTGTGACAGCGGGTGGAACTGAAGCTTTCTTT. The full variable domain, its missing parts supplied by reference TRBV2 and TRBJ1-1, is EPEVTQTPSHQVTQMGQEVILRCVPISNHLYFYWYRQILGQKVEFLVSFYNNEISEKSEIFDDQFSVERPDGSNFTLKIRSTKLEDSAMYFCASSVTAGGTEAFFGQGTRLTVV.

The gene calls are TRBV9 and TRBJ2-7; maybe TRBD2 (5 bases). V was shortened by 3 bases and J by 3 bases, with 16 bases between the two germline ends. Germline V CDR1 and CDR2: SGDLS, YYNGEE. CDR3 size: 15 residues. The CDR3 nucleotides read TGTGCCAGCAGCGCTGGACCGAATGGAGGCTACGAGCAGTACTTC. Translating it yields CASSAGPNGGYEQYF.

The V and J genes are TRBV28 and TRBJ2-7, with D perhaps TRBD2 (7 bases). Trimming pared 6 bases from V and 2 bases from J, leaving 20 bases between. The CDR3 length is 16 residues. Germline CDR1 reads MDHEN; CDR2 reads SYDVKM. The DNA of the CDR3 is TGTGCCAGCAGGCCCGAGGGGGGGCGGGCCCCCTACGAGCAGTACTTC. Protein: CASRPEGGRAPYEQYF. The variable domain in full, with the rest retrieved from reference TRBV28 and TRBJ2-7, is DVKVTQSSRYLVKRTGEKVFLECVQDMDHENMFWYRQDPGLGLRLIYFSYDVKMKEKGDIPEGYSVSREKKERFSLILESASTNQTSMYLCASRPEGGRAPYEQYFGPGTRLTVT.

The chain joins TRBV19 to TRBJ2-2, with TRBD1 matching 11 bases. V shed 3 bases and J 6 bases; nucleotides not matched to a gene: 6. This CDR3 is built from 16 residues. Germline lookup yields CDR1 LNHDA and CDR2 SQIVND (reference sequence). The CDR3 nucleotides are TGTGCCAGTAGTATGGACAGGGGGCGCCTTTCCGGGGAGCTGTTTTTT. Encoded protein: CASSMDRGRLSGELFF.

This chain joins TRBV4-1 and TRBJ2-1; D is undetermined. V dropped 1 base and J dropped 4 bases, with 8 bases sitting between them. Germline V gives CDR1 MGHRA, CDR2 YSYEKL. This CDR3 has 14 amino acids. CDR3 DNA sequence: TGCGCCAGCAGCCAAGGACTTCCTTACAATGAGCAGTTCTTC. Translation: CASSQGLPYNEQFF.

V usage is TRBV7-2 and J usage is TRBJ2-7; tentative D call: TRBD1 (6 bases). V lost 5 bases and J 4 bases, leaving 9 bases between the germline ends. Germline CDR1 reads SGHTA; CDR2 reads FQGNSA. The CDR3 runs to 12 residues. CDR3 sequence: CASSAQGYEQYF. Here the CDR3 DNA reads TGTGCCAGCAGCGCGCAGGGGTACGAGCAGTACTTC.

This clone was detected only once. V is TRBV30 and J is TRBJ2-2; tentative D call: TRBD1 (6 bases). V was pared by 3 bases and J by 0 bases, with 8 bases between. Germline V gene data show CDR1 as GTSNPN and CDR2 as SVGIG (reference sequence). CDR3 size: 14 residues. The chain's CDR3 is CAWRTGSNTGELFF. CDR3 coding DNA: TGTGCCTGGAGGACAGGATCGAACACCGGGGAGCTGTTTTTT. The full variable domain, in which reference TRBV30 and TRBJ2-2 provide the parts outside the CDR3, is SQTIHQWPATLVQPVGSPLSLECTVEGTSNPNLYWYRQAAGRGLQLLFYSVGIGQISSEVPQNLSASRPQDRQFILSSKKLLLSDSGFYLCAWRTGSNTGELFFGEGSRLTVL.

The chain links TRBV2 to TRBJ2-6; TRBD1 is a possible D gene (6 bases). Germline CDR1 and CDR2: SNHLY and FYNNEI. V lost 7 bases, J lost 0 bases, and 7 bases lay in between. This CDR3 is built from 14 residues. Written as DNA, the CDR3 is TGTGCCAGCAAGGGGGACTCTGGGGCCAACGTCCTGACTTTC. Its translation is CASKGDSGANVLTF.

The chain links TRBV18 to TRBJ2-5; D may be TRBD2 (6 bases). There are 14 residues in the CDR3. V lost 0 bases and J 9 bases, leaving 14 bases between the germline ends. The germline V gene has CDR1 KGHSH and CDR2 LQKENI. The CDR3 sequence is CASSPPSGASAQYF. For the CDR3, the DNA is TGTGCCAGCTCACCACCGTCCGGGGCTAGCGCCCAGTACTTC.

CDR3 DNA sequence: TGTGCCAGCAGTCGTCCCGGGACAGGTTACGAGCAGTACTTC. It is translated as CASSRPGTGYEQYF. The V and J genes are TRBV28 and TRBJ2-7; 8 nucleotides match TRBD1. J gave up 4 bases and V 5 bases, and 7 bases lay outside the gene matches. In germline, CDR1 is MDHEN, CDR2 SYDVKM. This CDR3 comprises 14 residues.

This clone has a single count. The chain has TRBV9 and TRBJ1-1, with unresolved D. Deletions cut 3 bases from V and 1 base from J, with 16 bases between. Germline assignment: CDR1 SGDLS and CDR2 YYNGEE. The CDR3 contains 16 residues. The CDR3 spells CASSGGGSLSNTEAFF. Here the CDR3 DNA reads TGTGCCAGCAGCGGCGGAGGGTCCTTATCGAACACTGAAGCTTTCTTT. Combining the CDR3 with reference TRBV9 and TRBJ1-1 gives the whole variable domain DSGVTQTPKHLITATGQRVTLRCSPRSGDLSVYWYQQSLDQGLQFLIQYYNGEERAKGNILERFSAQQFPDLHSELNLSSLELGDSALYFCASSGGGSLSNTEAFFGQGTRLTVV.

This chain links TRBV10-2 with TRBJ1-2; TRBD1 aligns across 7 bases. Trimming at V came to 6 bases and at J to 3 bases, leaving 10 bases not matched to a gene. The CDR3 length is 15 residues. Germline lookup yields CDR1 WSHSY and CDR2 SAAADI. The CDR3 spells CASREQGKRDYGYTF. CDR3 DNA: TGCGCCAGCAGAGAACAGGGGAAAAGGGACTATGGCTACACCTTC.

The V call is TRBV30, the J call TRBJ2-1, with 8 bases matching TRBD1. V shed 0 bases and J 5 bases; nucleotides not matched to a gene: 6. From germline, CDR1 is GTSNPN and CDR2 SVGIG (reference sequence). The CDR3 runs 15 residues. Written as DNA, the CDR3 is TGTGCCTGGAGTGTATCTTGGACAGGGCACAATGAGCAGTTCTTC. This translates into CAWSVSWTGHNEQFF.

The chain is built from TRBV20-1 and TRBJ1-2; no definite D call. CDR3 size: 10 residues. V lost 6 bases, J lost 6 bases, and 8 bases lay in between. Germline CDR1 reads DFQATT; CDR2 reads SNEGSKA (reference sequence). The CDR3 DNA reads TGCAGTGCGTGGAGAGATGGCTACACCTTC. It yields the protein CSAWRDGYTF.

The rearrangement links TRBV9 to TRBJ2-7; 9 bases agree with TRBD1. Germline-derived CDR1 and CDR2 are SGDLS and YYNGEE. V lost 2 bases and J lost 2; bases outside the gene matches: 11. This CDR3 comprises 17 residues. CDR3 residues: CASSVGQGKNPPYEQYF. In nucleotides, the CDR3 is TGTGCCAGCAGCGTCGGACAGGGGAAAAATCCCCCCTACGAGCAGTACTTC.

The V call is TRBV6-5, the J call TRBJ2-1; 12 nucleotides match TRBD2. The CDR3 runs 15 residues. V shed 6 bases, J shed 10 bases, and the junction held 10 bases outside the gene matches. The germline gives CDR1 MNHEY, CDR2 SVGAGI. CDR3 in DNA: TGTGCCAGCAGGCAGACTAGCGGGAGATCGGAGGAGCAGTTCTTC. Its translation is CASRQTSGRSEEQFF.

This sequence joins TRBV10-2 and TRBJ2-5, with 11 bases identical to TRBD2. Germline V gives CDR1 WSHSY, CDR2 SAAADI. V was clipped by 3 bases and J by 5 bases; unmatched bases: 8. The CDR3 spans 16 residues. CDR3 sequence (DNA): TGCGCCAGCAGTGATGGGACTAGCGGCCCAGTGGAGACCCAGTACTTC. Encoded protein: CASSDGTSGPVETQYF.